This T cell receptor beta chain is drawn from a study of control samples from healthy donors and cancer patients. Per germline, CDR1 SGHAT and CDR2 FQNNGV. This CDR3 is built from 12 residues. V was trimmed by 3 bases and J by 1 base, leaving 3 bases between them. This table comes from immunoSEQ multiplex PCR, and its TCRdb copy is limited to in-frame clones, with some not included. Among around 99,000 clones listed, about nine tenths were seen once. The genes are TRBV11-2 and TRBJ1-1; D remains ambiguous. This receptor was identified in a human donor in good health. The donor label of this sample is uncertain. Input material: blood. CDR3 protein: CASSFWNTEAFF. The CDR3 DNA is TGTGCCAGCAGCTTTTGGAACACTGAAGCTTTCTTT.